Each of the 19 T cell receptor beta chains below was sequenced from the same sample in a study of T-cell reconstitution after alpha-beta-depleted transplantation in children. Preparation of the TCRbeta library involved a method that used unique molecular identifiers. TCRdb independently ran MiXCR on the PCR reads; one entry per CDR3 protein. Of roughly 790,000 distinct CDR3 sequences listed, around 17% are singletons. Specimen: PBMCs, mostly from graft donor cells, collected 360 days after TCRalphabeta/CD19-depleted stem cell transplant. These receptors were collected from a male patient younger than 18 who had a stem cell transplant for acute lymphoblastic leukemia, so the T cells may come from the graft donor.

This clonotype was seen at least ten times. The genes are TRBV27 and TRBJ2-7, with a tentative D call TRBD1 (6 bases). The germline V gene encodes CDR1 MNHEY and CDR2 SMNVEV (reference sequence). V lost 1 base, J lost 1 base, and 11 bases lay in between. This CDR3 spans 15 amino acids. This chain's CDR3 is CASSLYPGQSYEQYF. As DNA, the CDR3 is TGTGCCAGCAGTTTATATCCGGGACAATCCTACGAGCAGTACTTC.

The J gene is TRBJ2-3, the V gene TRBV7-9; the D is unclear. This CDR3 contains 13 residues. Germline V gene sequence: CDR1 SEHNR, CDR2 FQNEAQ (reference sequence). Trimming took 1 base from V and 4 from J, leaving 6 bases between them. The CDR3 coding sequence is TGTGCCAGCAGCTTAGAGATCTCAGATACGCAGTATTTT. Amino acids: CASSLEISDTQYF.

The rearrangement uses TRBV4-1 and TRBJ1-3; D unresolved. Germline CDR1 reads MGHRA; CDR2 reads YSYEKL. This CDR3 contains 15 residues. V lost 3 bases to trimming and J lost 1 base, with 10 bases between them. This CDR3 is CASSHLRVSGNTIYF. The CDR3 DNA reads as TGCGCCAGCAGCCACTTAAGGGTATCTGGAAACACCATATATTTT.

This clonotype was seen only a few times. The chain recombines TRBV12-3 or TRBV12-4 with TRBJ2-1; TRBD2 is a possible D gene (6 bases). The CDR3 is made up of 14 amino acids. V was clipped by 8 bases and J by 8 bases, with 19 bases between them. The CDR3 loop reads CASDETGVVDEQFF. CDR3 bases: TGTGCCAGCGACGAAACGGGAGTGGTCGATGAGCAGTTCTTC.

This clonotype was counted only a few times. The rearrangement uses TRBV24-1 and TRBJ2-3; D remains unclear. The CDR3 runs to 18 residues. Germline CDR1 is KGHDR and CDR2 is SFDVKD. The V end was cut by 4 bases, the J end by 0 bases, with 19 bases between. As DNA, the CDR3 is TGTGCCACCAGTGACCACCCGATTTGGCGGCTTAGCACAGATACGCAGTATTTT. This codes for CATSDHPIWRLSTDTQYF.

This clonotype has a count of ten or more. CDR3 residues: CASSYPDPTGELFF. CDR3 in DNA: TGTGCCAGCAGTTATCCGGATCCGACCGGGGAGCTGTTTTTT. This rearrangement joins TRBV6-5 to TRBJ2-2, with unresolved D. CDR1 is MNHEY, CDR2 SVGAGI, per germline. V was pared by 3 bases and J by 5 bases, with 10 bases between. The CDR3 contains 14 residues.

This clonotype has ten or more counts. J is TRBJ2-1 and V is TRBV7-9; a possible D gene is TRBD2 (6 bases). Germline lookup yields CDR1 SEHNR and CDR2 FQNEAQ (reference sequence). V lost 1 base to trimming and J lost 8 bases, with 15 bases between them. This CDR3 has 15 amino acids. For the CDR3, the DNA is TGTGCCAGCAGCTTAGTACTAGCCCGGGTCGATGAGCAGTTCTTC. This codes for CASSLVLARVDEQFF.

This clonotype was counted a few times. J is TRBJ2-3 and V is TRBV27; tentative D call: TRBD2 (6 bases). The CDR3 totals 19 residues. Trimming shortened V by 3 bases and J by 6 bases, and 28 bases separated the two germline ends. Germline CDR1 and CDR2: MNHEY and SMNVEV (reference sequence). CDR3 amino acids: CASSFGLARKRRAVDTQYF. DNA of the CDR3: TGTGCCAGCAGTTTTGGTCTAGCGAGAAAGCGGAGGGCCGTGGATACGCAGTATTTT.

This sequence joins TRBV14 and TRBJ2-1; D is possibly TRBD1 (6 bases). Germline CDR1 is SGHDN and CDR2 is FVKESK. This CDR3 contains 16 residues. Between the trimmed V and J ends, which lost 4 bases and 5 bases, there was a span of 18 bases. CDR3 bases: TGTGCCAGCAGCCTTGTCTTCGGGACATCCAACAATGAGCAGTTCTTC. Amino acids: CASSLVFGTSNNEQFF.

This clonotype has at least ten counts. The chain combines TRBV4-1 with TRBJ1-2; D gene uncertain. The V gene's germline CDR1 is MGHRA and CDR2 YSYEKL. The V and J ends lost 1 base and 0 bases respectively, with 9 bases between them. This CDR3 contains 15 residues. CDR3 in amino acids: CASSQVGPANYGYTF. The DNA of the CDR3 is TGCGCCAGCAGCCAAGTGGGCCCAGCTAACTATGGCTACACCTTC.

The rearrangement links TRBV20-1 to TRBJ2-7, with D possibly called TRBD1 or TRBD2 (5 bases each). The germline V gene encodes CDR1 DFQATT and CDR2 SNEGSKA (reference sequence). The length of the CDR3 is 13 residues. V lost 3 bases and J 0 bases, leaving 9 bases between the germline ends. As DNA, the CDR3 is TGCAGTGCTAGGAGGGACGTCTCCTACGAGCAGTACTTC. As protein: CSARRDVSYEQYF.

The CDR3 loop is CSVVGDPNTGELFF. CDR3 coding DNA: TGCAGCGTTGTGGGCGATCCGAACACCGGGGAGCTGTTTTTT. The chain uses TRBV29-1 and TRBJ2-2, with unresolved D. Trimming pared 4 bases from V and 0 bases from J, leaving 9 bases between. The CDR3 extends over 14 amino acids. Germline V lookup: CDR1 SQVTM, CDR2 ANQGSEA.

This clonotype has at least ten counts. The chain is built from TRBV15 and TRBJ2-7, with TRBD2 identical over 10 bases. Per the germline V gene, CDR1 is LNHNV and CDR2 is YYDKDF (reference sequence). The CDR3 length is 16 residues. The ends lost 0 bases at V and 6 bases at J; junction bases unmatched: 8. The CDR3 bases are TGTGCCACCAGCAGAGAGGGGACTAGCGTCCCCCGCGAGCAGTACTTC. Translation: CATSREGTSVPREQYF.

DNA for the CDR3: TGTGCCAGCAGTGAAATGGTATGGCGGGAGAGCTACGAGCAGTACTTC. Translation: CASSEMVWRESYEQYF. J is TRBJ2-7 and V is TRBV2, with 7 positions matching TRBD2. Per germline, CDR1 SNHLY and CDR2 FYNNEI. The CDR3 length is 16 residues. The junction had 10 bases not matched to a gene; V was cut back by 2 bases and J by 3 bases.

This clonotype was seen more than once but under ten times. The V call is TRBV5-1, the J call TRBJ2-7, with D perhaps given as TRBD1 or TRBD2 (7 bases each). Trimming removed 4 bases at V and 2 bases at J, with 16 bases between. This CDR3 spans 15 amino acids. Germline V gene sequence: CDR1 SGHRS, CDR2 YFSETQ. This CDR3 reads CASSPGQRGPYEQYF. The CDR3 nucleotides read TGCGCCAGCAGCCCGGGACAGCGGGGTCCCTACGAGCAGTACTTC.

The chain combines TRBV20-1 with TRBJ1-4; 7 bases are shared with TRBD1. V shed 6 bases and J 2 bases; nucleotides not matched to a gene: 6. Germline CDR1 is DFQATT and CDR2 is SNEGSKA (reference sequence). CDR3 size: 14 residues. CDR3 loop: CSAATQGTNEKLFF. The CDR3 DNA reads TGCAGTGCCGCCACACAGGGGACTAATGAAAAACTGTTTTTT.

This clonotype was observed at least ten times. The chain links TRBV7-9 to TRBJ2-1; TRBD2 is a possible D gene (6 bases). The CDR3 is 16 amino acids. The germline gives CDR1 SEHNR, CDR2 FQNEAQ (reference sequence). V was cut by 5 bases and J by 6 bases, with 20 bases left in between. CDR3 nucleotides: TGTGCCAGCAGCGAAACAGCAGGGACTCCCCCCAATGAGCAGTTCTTC. It is translated as CASSETAGTPPNEQFF.

The chain has TRBV27 and TRBJ2-3; D call uncertain. Trimming removed 4 bases at V and 6 bases at J, with 14 bases between. Germline CDR1 MNHEY, CDR2 SMNVEV (reference sequence). This CDR3 region has 14 residues. The CDR3 DNA reads TGTGCCAGCAGTTATACCACCACACACGATACGCAGTATTTT. Amino acids: CASSYTTTHDTQYF.

This clonotype was counted a few times. The chain carries TRBV5-4 and TRBJ1-4, with D unresolved. V shed 4 bases and J shed 8 bases, with 12 bases lying between them. Per the germline V gene, CDR1 is SGHNT and CDR2 is YYREEE (reference sequence). This CDR3 is built from 13 residues. The CDR3 loop reads CASSLPGGEKLFF. In DNA form, the CDR3 reads TGTGCCAGCAGCCTCCCCGGTGGGGAAAAACTGTTTTTT.